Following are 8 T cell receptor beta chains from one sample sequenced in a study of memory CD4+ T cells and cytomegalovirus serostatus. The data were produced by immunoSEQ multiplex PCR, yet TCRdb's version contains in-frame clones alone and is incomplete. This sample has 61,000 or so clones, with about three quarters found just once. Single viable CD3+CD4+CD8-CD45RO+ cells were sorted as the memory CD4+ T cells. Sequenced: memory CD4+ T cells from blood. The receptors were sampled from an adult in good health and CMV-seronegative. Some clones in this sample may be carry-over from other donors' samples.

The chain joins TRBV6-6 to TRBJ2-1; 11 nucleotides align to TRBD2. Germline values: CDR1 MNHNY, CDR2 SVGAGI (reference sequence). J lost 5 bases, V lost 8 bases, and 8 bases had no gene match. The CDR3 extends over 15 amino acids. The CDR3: CASRAGTSGNNEQFF. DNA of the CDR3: TGTGCCAGCCGGGCCGGGACTAGCGGTAACAATGAGCAGTTCTTC.

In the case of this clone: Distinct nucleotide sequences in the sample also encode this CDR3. The CDR3 sequence: CAWRPSSYNSPLHF. As DNA, the CDR3 is TGTGCCTGGCGGCCGAGCTCCTATAATTCACCCCTCCACTTT. The chain recombines TRBV30 with TRBJ1-6; D is uncertain. Germline-derived CDR1 and CDR2 are GTSNPN and SVGIG (reference sequence). The CDR3 runs to 14 residues. Trimming stripped 5 bases from V and 0 bases from J, with 8 bases between.

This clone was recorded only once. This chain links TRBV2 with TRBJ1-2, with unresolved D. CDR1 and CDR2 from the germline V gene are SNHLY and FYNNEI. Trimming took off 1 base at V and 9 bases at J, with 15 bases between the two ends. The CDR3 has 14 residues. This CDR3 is CASSEGVGLGRYTF. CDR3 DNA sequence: TGTGCCAGCAGTGAAGGTGTGGGTTTAGGACGCTACACCTTC.

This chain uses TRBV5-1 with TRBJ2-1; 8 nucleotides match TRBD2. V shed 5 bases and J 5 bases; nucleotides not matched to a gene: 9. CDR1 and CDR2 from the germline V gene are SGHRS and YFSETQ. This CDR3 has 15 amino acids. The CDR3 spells CASSPTSGNNNEQFF. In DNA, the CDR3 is TGCGCCAGCAGTCCCACTAGCGGAAACAACAATGAGCAGTTCTTC.

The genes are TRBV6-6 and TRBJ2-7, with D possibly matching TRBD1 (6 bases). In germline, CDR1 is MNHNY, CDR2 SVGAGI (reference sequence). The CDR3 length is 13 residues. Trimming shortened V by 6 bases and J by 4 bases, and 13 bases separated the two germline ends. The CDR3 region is CASSRRTVYEQYF. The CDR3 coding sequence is TGTGCCAGCAGCCGTAGGACAGTATACGAGCAGTACTTC.

The CDR3 sequence: CASSRGPGGELFF. In DNA, the CDR3 is TGTGCCAGCAGTAGGGGGCCGGGCGGGGAGCTGTTTTTT. The chain recombines TRBV11-3 with TRBJ2-2; 7 bases map to TRBD1. Per the germline V gene, CDR1 is SGHNT and CDR2 is YENEEA. Trimming removed 6 bases from V and 7 bases from J; junction bases left unmatched: 5. This CDR3 comprises 13 residues.

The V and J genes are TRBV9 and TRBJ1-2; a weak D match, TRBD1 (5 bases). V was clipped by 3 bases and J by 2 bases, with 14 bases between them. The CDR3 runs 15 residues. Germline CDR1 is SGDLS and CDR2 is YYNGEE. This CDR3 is CASSGTGGMNYGYTF. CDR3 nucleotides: TGTGCCAGCAGCGGTACGGGGGGGATGAACTATGGCTACACCTTC.

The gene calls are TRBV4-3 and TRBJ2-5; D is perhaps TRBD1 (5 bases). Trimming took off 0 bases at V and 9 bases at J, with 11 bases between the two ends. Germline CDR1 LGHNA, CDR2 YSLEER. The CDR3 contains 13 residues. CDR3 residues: CASSQDALGAQYF. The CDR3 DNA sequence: TGCGCCAGCAGCCAAGATGCCCTAGGGGCCCAGTACTTC.